The 7 T cell receptor beta chains below come from one sample, sequenced in a study of CD8 T cells in Susac syndrome. Roughly 0.45 to 1 ug RNA was reverse transcribed with random hexamers. MiXCR, applied by TCRdb to the immunoSEQ multiplex PCR reads, yields one record per CDR3 protein. This sample has about 100,000 distinct CDR3 sequences, with approximately 95% found just once. The specimen sequenced was CD8+ T cells from PBMCs. These TCRs come from a human donor with Susac syndrome.

This rearrangement joins TRBV9 to TRBJ1-4; 7 bases match TRBD1. The CDR3 sequence is 15 residues long. Germline loops: CDR1 SGDLS, CDR2 YYNGEE. V trimming: 3 bases; J trimming: 4 bases; junction bases outside the gene matches: 6. The CDR3 reads CASSAIQGINEKLFF. CDR3 sequence (DNA): TGTGCCAGCAGCGCCATACAGGGGATTAATGAAAAACTGTTTTTT.

The V and J genes are TRBV9 and TRBJ2-1; 8 bases are shared with TRBD2. CDR3 length: 16 residues. CDR1 and CDR2 from the germline V gene are SGDLS and YYNGEE. The ends lost 2 bases at V and 0 bases at J; junction bases unmatched: 4. The CDR3 is CASSVGSGGSYNEQFF. The CDR3 DNA reads as TGTGCCAGCAGCGTGGGGAGCGGGGGCTCCTACAATGAGCAGTTCTTC.

The J gene is TRBJ2-2, the V gene TRBV20-1; D is unclear. The CDR3 has 17 amino acids. The V gene's germline CDR1 is DFQATT and CDR2 SNEGSKA (reference sequence). With 2 bases removed from V and 0 bases from J, the gap between germline ends came to 16 bases. The CDR3 DNA follows: TGCAGTGCTAGACCCTCGGGCGTAACTTCGAACACCGGGGAGCTGTTTTTT. It specifies CSARPSGVTSNTGELFF.

The rearrangement joins TRBV15 to TRBJ2-3; the match to TRBD2 covers 10 bases. CDR3 size: 17 residues. The junction had 12 bases not matched to a gene; V was cut back by 0 bases and J by 9 bases. The V gene's germline CDR1 is LNHNV and CDR2 YYDKDF (reference sequence). The CDR3 DNA reads TGTGCCACCAGCAGAGAGCCAGCGGGGGGGACCGGTGGGACGCAGTATTTT. This gives the protein CATSREPAGGTGGTQYF.

The V and J genes are TRBV5-1 and TRBJ1-2, with a possible D match to TRBD1 (5 bases). CDR3 length equals 14 residues. Trimming shortened V by 5 bases and J by 3 bases, and 14 bases separated the two germline ends. CDR1 and CDR2 (germline): SGHRS, YFSETQ. In nucleotides, the CDR3 is TGCGCCAGCAGATCCCCAGGGAGGGACTATGGCTACACCTTC. Translating it yields CASRSPGRDYGYTF.

This chain joins TRBV5-8 and TRBJ1-2, with D unresolved. Germline V gene sequence: CDR1 SGHTS, CDR2 YDEGEE. Trimming took off 0 bases at V and 6 bases at J, with 12 bases between the two ends. This CDR3 contains 14 residues. CDR3 DNA: TGTGCCAGCAGCTTGGTTCCCGGGAGGAATGGCTACACCTTC. It encodes CASSLVPGRNGYTF.

The V gene is TRBV3-1, the J gene TRBJ1-5; D perhaps matches TRBD1 (5 bases). CDR1 and CDR2 (germline): LGHDT, YNNKEL (reference sequence). The CDR3 loop spans 13 amino acids. Trimming removed 1 base from V and 8 bases from J, with 9 bases in between. CDR3 in amino acids: CASSQAGIEPQHF. CDR3 in DNA: TGTGCCAGCAGCCAAGCAGGGATAGAGCCCCAGCATTTT. Using reference TRBV3-1 and TRBJ1-5 for the parts outside the CDR3, the full variable domain is DTAVSQTPKYLVTQMGNDKSIKCEQNLGHDTMYWYKQDSKKFLKIMFSYNNKELIINETVPNRFSPKSPDKAHLNLHINSLELGDSAVYFCASSQAGIEPQHFGDGTRLSIL.